The 18 T cell receptor beta chains given below trace back to one sample, sequenced in a study of shared clonotypes between healthy human individuals. Some clones are missing from TCRdb's copy, which holds only in-frame ones; the method was immunoSEQ multiplex PCR. The sample shows over a million clones, 75% to 85% of them seen only once. Source material: memory CD4+ T cells from PBMCs. As for subset: CD45RA-negative fraction. The receptors were gathered from a man aged 18 to 30 in good health. Some clones in this sample may be carry-over from other donors' samples.

This chain joins TRBV9 and TRBJ2-7; 13 bases line up with TRBD2. The V gene's germline CDR1 is SGDLS and CDR2 YYNGEE. The CDR3 is made up of 16 amino acids. Trimming at V came to 3 bases and at J to 1 base, leaving 4 bases not matched to a gene. The CDR3 is CASSARGLAGSYEQYF. CDR3 DNA sequence: TGTGCCAGCAGCGCCCGGGGACTAGCGGGGTCCTACGAGCAGTACTTC.

V usage is TRBV5-6 and J usage is TRBJ1-2, with a possible D match to TRBD1 (5 bases). Germline values: CDR1 SGHDT, CDR2 YYEEEE. The germline V and J ends were trimmed by 4 bases and 4 bases, with 17 bases remaining between them. This CDR3 comprises 15 residues. This CDR3 is CASSRGGNPFYGYTF. The CDR3 DNA reads TGTGCCAGCAGCCGGGGGGGAAACCCTTTCTATGGCTACACCTTC.

The rearrangement links TRBV5-6 to TRBJ1-4; possible D gene TRBD1, 5 bases. There are 14 residues in the CDR3. Trimming stripped 2 bases from V and 2 bases from J, with 7 bases between. In germline, CDR1 is SGHDT, CDR2 YYEEEE. CDR3 protein: CASSFRDTNEKLFF. In DNA, the CDR3 is TGTGCCAGCAGCTTTCGGGACACTAATGAAAAACTGTTTTTT.

The V and J genes are TRBV27 and TRBJ1-1; D unclear. The V gene's germline CDR1 is MNHEY and CDR2 SMNVEV (reference sequence). V lost 11 bases and J lost 10, with 8 bases in between. The CDR3 runs 8 residues. The CDR3 sequence: CACPGAFF. CDR3 sequence (DNA): TGTGCCTGCCCAGGAGCTTTCTTT.

The gene calls are TRBV30 and TRBJ2-7; D is uncertain. Germline V gene lookup returns CDR1 GTSNPN and CDR2 SVGIG (reference sequence). The CDR3 is made up of 10 amino acids. The CDR3 nucleotides are TGTGCTACTGGGTCCTACGAGCAGTACTTC. Its protein product is CATGSYEQYF.

This chain uses TRBV5-1 with TRBJ1-3; D might be TRBD1 (5 bases). CDR1 is SGHRS and CDR2 is YFSETQ in the germline V gene. V dropped 0 bases and J dropped 4 bases, with 20 bases sitting between them. The CDR3 has 18 amino acids. This chain's CDR3 is CASSLGISGAGSGNTIYF. The DNA for the CDR3 is TGCGCCAGCAGCTTGGGAATTAGTGGGGCAGGGTCCGGAAACACCATATATTTT. The full variable domain, completed using reference TRBV5-1 and TRBJ1-3, is KAGVTQTPRYLIKTRGQQVTLSCSPISGHRSVSWYQQTPGQGLQFLFEYFSETQRNKGNFPGRFSGRQFSNSRSEMNVSTLELGDSALYLCASSLGISGAGSGNTIYFGEGSWLTVV.

V gene TRBV5-4 combines with J gene TRBJ1-2; no reliable D call. The V end lost 0 bases, the J end lost 14 bases, and 14 bases lay between the germline ends. The CDR3 length is 12 residues. The germline V gene has CDR1 SGHNT and CDR2 YYREEE (reference sequence). The CDR3 loop reads CASSLDAYGVTF. The CDR3 DNA reads TGTGCCAGCAGCTTGGATGCTTATGGGGTAACCTTC. Looking up the rest from reference TRBV5-4 and TRBJ1-2 gives the full variable domain: ETGVTQSPTHLIKTRGQQVTLRCSSQSGHNTVSWYQQALGQGPQFIFQYYREEENGRGNFPPRFSGLQFPNYSSELNVNALELDDSALYLCASSLDAYGVTFGSGTRLTVV.

The chain has TRBV4-1 and TRBJ2-3; tentatively, D is TRBD1 (6 bases). This CDR3 region has 17 residues. The V gene lost 1 base and the J gene lost 2 bases, with 16 bases spanning the gap. Per germline, CDR1 MGHRA and CDR2 YSYEKL. This CDR3 reads CASSQGGLGGSTDTQYF. CDR3 nucleotides: TGCGCCAGCAGCCAAGGGGGGCTTGGGGGTTCCACAGATACGCAGTATTTT.

This clone turned up a few times. CDR3: CASSLNTENTEAFF. Written as DNA, the CDR3 is TGCGCCAGCAGCTTAAACACAGAGAACACTGAAGCTTTCTTT. The chain uses TRBV5-1 and TRBJ1-1, with D uncertain. Trimming removed 2 bases at V and 1 base at J, with 9 bases between. The germline gives CDR1 SGHRS, CDR2 YFSETQ. This CDR3 is 14 amino acids long.

The genes are TRBV7-2 and TRBJ2-3, with TRBD2 matching over 10 bases. The CDR3 contains 16 residues. The J segment lost 4 bases and the V segment lost 3 bases, leaving 7 bases of the junction unmatched. Germline V gene data show CDR1 as SGHTA and CDR2 as FQGNSA. This CDR3 is CASSLFLGLAADTQYF. The CDR3, as DNA: TGTGCCAGCAGCTTGTTTCTAGGACTAGCGGCAGATACGCAGTATTTT.

This clone was seen more than once but under ten times. This sequence joins TRBV7-2 and TRBJ2-5, with a weak D call TRBD1 (6 bases). V lost 5 bases and J lost 4, with 11 bases in between. The CDR3 contains 13 residues. CDR1 is SGHTA and CDR2 is FQGNSA in the germline V gene. The CDR3 is CASSPLRGETQYF. Written as DNA, the CDR3 is TGTGCCAGCAGCCCACTCAGGGGAGAGACCCAGTACTTC.

The chain employs TRBV30 and TRBJ1-5, with a possible D match to TRBD1 (6 bases). CDR3 length: 16 residues. V lost 2 bases, J lost 4 bases, and 18 bases lay in between. Per the germline V gene, CDR1 is GTSNPN and CDR2 is SVGIG (reference sequence). CDR3 DNA sequence: TGTGCCTGGAGTAGGGGGACGACAGGAGGAAATCAGCCCCAGCATTTT. Translation gives CAWSRGTTGGNQPQHF.

This rearrangement joins TRBV28 to TRBJ1-1; no clear D gene. Germline assignment: CDR1 MDHEN and CDR2 SYDVKM. Between the trimmed V and J ends, which lost 5 bases and 11 bases, there was a span of 21 bases. The CDR3 contains 14 residues. The CDR3 spells CASSLPLGPQRAFF. The DNA of the CDR3 is TGTGCCAGCAGTCTCCCGCTCGGACCCCAACGTGCTTTCTTT. The variable domain in full, completed from reference TRBV28 and TRBJ1-1, reads DVKVTQSSRYLVKRTGEKVFLECVQDMDHENMFWYRQDPGLGLRLIYFSYDVKMKEKGDIPEGYSVSREKKERFSLILESASTNQTSMYLCASSLPLGPQRAFFGQGTRLTVV.

The chain links TRBV5-1 to TRBJ2-2; 8 bases fit TRBD1. In germline, CDR1 is SGHRS, CDR2 YFSETQ. This CDR3 is 15 amino acids long. The trim removed 6 bases at V and 5 bases at J, leaving 9 bases unmatched. Written as DNA, the CDR3 is TGCGCCAGCACCAATTTACAGGGGGATACCGGGGAGCTGTTTTTT. This encodes CASTNLQGDTGELFF.

The V gene is TRBV28, the J gene TRBJ1-1; D is ambiguous. The CDR3 spans 11 residues. V dropped 8 bases and J dropped 1 base, with 5 bases sitting between them. The germline gives CDR1 MDHEN, CDR2 SYDVKM. In nucleotides, the CDR3 is TGTGCCAGCGGATCGAACACTGAAGCTTTCTTT. Encoded protein: CASGSNTEAFF.

This clone has just a few counts. This chain links TRBV28 with TRBJ2-4; the D gene is possibly TRBD1 (5 bases). This CDR3 region has 15 residues. Germline CDR1 is MDHEN and CDR2 is SYDVKM. V was clipped by 6 bases and J by 0 bases, with 12 bases between them. The CDR3 here is CASSTARVAKNIQYF. CDR3 nucleotides: TGTGCCAGCAGCACCGCCAGGGTAGCCAAAAACATTCAGTACTTC.

The J gene is TRBJ1-2, the V gene TRBV28, with D perhaps matching TRBD1 (6 bases). V was cut by 5 bases and J by 0 bases, with 19 bases left in between. The CDR3 contains 17 residues. CDR1 and CDR2 (germline): MDHEN, SYDVKM. CDR3 in amino acids: CASSATGTLGSNYGYTF. The CDR3 bases are TGTGCCAGCAGTGCAACCGGGACACTTGGTTCTAACTATGGCTACACCTTC.

As regards this clone: The sample has other DNA sequences that encode this CDR3 too. The chain combines TRBV4-1 with TRBJ1-3; weak D call: TRBD1 (5 bases). The CDR3 is made up of 15 amino acids. CDR1 and CDR2 (germline): MGHRA, YSYEKL. V lost 0 bases and J 4 bases, leaving 10 bases between the germline ends. CDR3 protein: CASSQDGTEGNTIYF. The CDR3 coding sequence is TGCGCCAGCAGCCAAGATGGGACCGAGGGAAACACCATATATTTT.